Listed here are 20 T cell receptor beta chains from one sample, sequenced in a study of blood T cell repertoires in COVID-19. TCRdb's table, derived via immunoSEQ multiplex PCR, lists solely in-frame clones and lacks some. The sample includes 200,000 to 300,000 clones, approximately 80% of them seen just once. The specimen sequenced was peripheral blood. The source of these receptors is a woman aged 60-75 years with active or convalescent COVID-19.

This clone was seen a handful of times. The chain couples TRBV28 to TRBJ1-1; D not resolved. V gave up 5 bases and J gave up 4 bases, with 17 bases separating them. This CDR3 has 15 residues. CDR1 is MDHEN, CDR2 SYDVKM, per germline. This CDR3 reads CASSLPSHQLTEAFF. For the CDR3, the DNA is TGTGCCAGCAGTCTCCCATCCCACCAACTCACTGAAGCTTTCTTT.

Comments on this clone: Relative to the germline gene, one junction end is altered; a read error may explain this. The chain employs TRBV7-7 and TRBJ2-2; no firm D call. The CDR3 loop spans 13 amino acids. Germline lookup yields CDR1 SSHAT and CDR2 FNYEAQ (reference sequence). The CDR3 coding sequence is TGTGCTAGCAGCCCACTACGCACCGGGGAGCTGTTTTTT. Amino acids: CASSPLRTGELFF.

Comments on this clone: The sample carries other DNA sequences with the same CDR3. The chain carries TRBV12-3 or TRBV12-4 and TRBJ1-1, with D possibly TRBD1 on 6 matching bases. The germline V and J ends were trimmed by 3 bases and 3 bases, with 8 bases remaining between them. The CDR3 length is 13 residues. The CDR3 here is CASSFNRDTEAFF. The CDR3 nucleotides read TGTGCCAGCAGTTTTAACAGGGACACTGAAGCTTTCTTT.

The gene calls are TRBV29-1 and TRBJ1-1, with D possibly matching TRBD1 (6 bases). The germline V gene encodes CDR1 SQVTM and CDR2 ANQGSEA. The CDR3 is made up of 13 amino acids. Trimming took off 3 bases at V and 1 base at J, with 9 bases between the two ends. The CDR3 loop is CSVDPDRNTEAFF. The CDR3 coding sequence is TGCAGCGTTGACCCGGACAGGAACACTGAAGCTTTCTTT.

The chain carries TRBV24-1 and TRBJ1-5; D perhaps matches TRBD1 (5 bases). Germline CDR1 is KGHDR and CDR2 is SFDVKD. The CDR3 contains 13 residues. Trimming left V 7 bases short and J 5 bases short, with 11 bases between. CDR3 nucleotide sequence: TGTGCCACCAGCCTACCGGGGGATCAGCCCCAGCATTTT. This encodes CATSLPGDQPQHF.

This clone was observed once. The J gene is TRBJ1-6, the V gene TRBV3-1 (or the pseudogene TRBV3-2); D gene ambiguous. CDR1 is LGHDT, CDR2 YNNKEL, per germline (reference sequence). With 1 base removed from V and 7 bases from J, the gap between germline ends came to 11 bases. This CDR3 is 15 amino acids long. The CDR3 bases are TGTGCCAGCAGCCAAGTCGGGGTTTCGAATTCACCCCTCCACTTT. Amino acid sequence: CASSQVGVSNSPLHF.

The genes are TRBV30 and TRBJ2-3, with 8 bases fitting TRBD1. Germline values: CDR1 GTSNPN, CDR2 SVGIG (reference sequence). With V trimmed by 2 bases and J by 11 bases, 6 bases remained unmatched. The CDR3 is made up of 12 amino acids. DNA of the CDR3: TGTGCCTGGAGTTTACAGGGGGTCCTGCAGTATTTT. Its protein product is CAWSLQGVLQYF.

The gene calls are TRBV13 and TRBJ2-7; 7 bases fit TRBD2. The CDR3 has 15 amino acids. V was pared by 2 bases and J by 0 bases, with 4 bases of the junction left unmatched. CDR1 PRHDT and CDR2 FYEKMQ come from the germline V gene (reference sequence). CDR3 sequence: CASSLLAESSYEQYF. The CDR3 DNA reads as TGTGCCAGCAGCTTACTAGCGGAGAGCTCCTACGAGCAGTACTTC.

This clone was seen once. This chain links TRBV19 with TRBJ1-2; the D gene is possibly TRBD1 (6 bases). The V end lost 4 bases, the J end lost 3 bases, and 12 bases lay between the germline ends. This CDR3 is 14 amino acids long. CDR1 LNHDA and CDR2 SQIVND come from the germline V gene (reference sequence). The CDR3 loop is CASSSRGWDYGYTF. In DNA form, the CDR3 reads TGTGCCAGTAGTAGCAGGGGCTGGGACTATGGCTACACCTTC. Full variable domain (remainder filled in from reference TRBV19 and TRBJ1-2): DGGITQSPKYLFRKEGQNVTLSCEQNLNHDAMYWYRQDPGQGLRLIYYSQIVNDFQKGDIAEGYSVSREKKESFPLTVTSAQKNPTAFYLCASSSRGWDYGYTFGSGTRLTVV.

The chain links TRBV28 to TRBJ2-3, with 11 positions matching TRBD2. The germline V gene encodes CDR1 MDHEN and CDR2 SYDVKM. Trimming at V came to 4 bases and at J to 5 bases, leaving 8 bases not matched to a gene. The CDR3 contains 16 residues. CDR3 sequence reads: CASSSGASGGRDTQYF. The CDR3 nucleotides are TGTGCCAGCAGTTCTGGGGCTAGCGGGGGGAGAGATACGCAGTATTTT.

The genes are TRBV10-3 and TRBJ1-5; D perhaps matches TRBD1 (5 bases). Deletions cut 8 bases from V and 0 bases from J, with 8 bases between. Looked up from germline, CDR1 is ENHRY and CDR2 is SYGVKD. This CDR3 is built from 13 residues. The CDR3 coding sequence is TGTGCCATCCAACAGGATAGCAATCAGCCCCAGCATTTT. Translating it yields CAIQQDSNQPQHF.

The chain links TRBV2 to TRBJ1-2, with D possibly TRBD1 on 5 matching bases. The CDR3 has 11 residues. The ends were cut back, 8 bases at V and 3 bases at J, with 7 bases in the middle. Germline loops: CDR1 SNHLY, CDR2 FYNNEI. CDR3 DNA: TGTGCCAGCGGGGGGGACTATGGCTACACCTTC. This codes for CASGGDYGYTF.

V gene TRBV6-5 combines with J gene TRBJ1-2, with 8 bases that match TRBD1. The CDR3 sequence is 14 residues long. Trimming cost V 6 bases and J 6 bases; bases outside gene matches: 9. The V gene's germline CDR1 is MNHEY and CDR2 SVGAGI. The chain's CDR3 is CASRRTGSVHGYTF. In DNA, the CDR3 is TGTGCCAGCAGGCGGACAGGGTCTGTGCATGGCTACACCTTC.

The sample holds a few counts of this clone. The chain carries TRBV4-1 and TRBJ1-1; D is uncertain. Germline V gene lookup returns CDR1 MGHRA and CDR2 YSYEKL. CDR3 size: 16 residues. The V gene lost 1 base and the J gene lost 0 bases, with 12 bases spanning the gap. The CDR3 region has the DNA TGCGCCAGCAGCCAAGGGCGGGCACAAATGAACACTGAAGCTTTCTTT. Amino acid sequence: CASSQGRAQMNTEAFF.

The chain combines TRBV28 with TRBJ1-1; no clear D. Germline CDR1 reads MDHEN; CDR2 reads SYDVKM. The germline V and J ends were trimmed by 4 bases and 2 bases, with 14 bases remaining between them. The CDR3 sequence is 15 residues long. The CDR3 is CASSSWGSGNTEAFF. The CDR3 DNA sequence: TGTGCCAGCAGTTCTTGGGGATCGGGAAACACTGAAGCTTTCTTT.

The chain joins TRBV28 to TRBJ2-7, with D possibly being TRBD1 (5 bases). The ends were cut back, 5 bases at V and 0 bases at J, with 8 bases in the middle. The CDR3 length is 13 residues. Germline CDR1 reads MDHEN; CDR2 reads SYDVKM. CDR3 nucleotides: TGTGCCAGCAGTAGCGACAGCTCCTACGAGCAGTACGTC. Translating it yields CASSSDSSYEQYV.

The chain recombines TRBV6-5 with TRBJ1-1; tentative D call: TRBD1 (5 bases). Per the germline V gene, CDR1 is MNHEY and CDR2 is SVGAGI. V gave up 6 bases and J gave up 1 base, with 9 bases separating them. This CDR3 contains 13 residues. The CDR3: CASRLTGNTEAFF. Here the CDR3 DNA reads TGTGCCAGCAGACTCACAGGGAACACTGAAGCTTTCTTT.

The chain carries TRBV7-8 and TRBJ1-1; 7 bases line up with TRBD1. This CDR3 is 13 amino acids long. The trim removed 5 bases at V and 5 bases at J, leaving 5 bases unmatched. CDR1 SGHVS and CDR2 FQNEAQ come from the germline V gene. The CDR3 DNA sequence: TGTGCCAGCAGCCGGGACAGTAAGACTGAAGCTTTCTTT. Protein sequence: CASSRDSKTEAFF.

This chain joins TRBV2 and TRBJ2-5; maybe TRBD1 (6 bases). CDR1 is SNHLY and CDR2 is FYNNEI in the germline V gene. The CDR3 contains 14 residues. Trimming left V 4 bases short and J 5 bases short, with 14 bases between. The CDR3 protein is CASSGTVVSETQYF. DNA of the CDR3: TGTGCCAGCAGTGGGACAGTAGTATCGGAGACCCAGTACTTC.

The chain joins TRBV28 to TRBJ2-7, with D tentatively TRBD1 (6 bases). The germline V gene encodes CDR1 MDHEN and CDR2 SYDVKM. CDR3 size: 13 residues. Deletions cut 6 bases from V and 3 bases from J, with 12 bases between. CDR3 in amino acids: CASRQTGIYEQYV. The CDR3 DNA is TGTGCCAGCAGACAGACAGGAATCTACGAGCAGTACGTC.